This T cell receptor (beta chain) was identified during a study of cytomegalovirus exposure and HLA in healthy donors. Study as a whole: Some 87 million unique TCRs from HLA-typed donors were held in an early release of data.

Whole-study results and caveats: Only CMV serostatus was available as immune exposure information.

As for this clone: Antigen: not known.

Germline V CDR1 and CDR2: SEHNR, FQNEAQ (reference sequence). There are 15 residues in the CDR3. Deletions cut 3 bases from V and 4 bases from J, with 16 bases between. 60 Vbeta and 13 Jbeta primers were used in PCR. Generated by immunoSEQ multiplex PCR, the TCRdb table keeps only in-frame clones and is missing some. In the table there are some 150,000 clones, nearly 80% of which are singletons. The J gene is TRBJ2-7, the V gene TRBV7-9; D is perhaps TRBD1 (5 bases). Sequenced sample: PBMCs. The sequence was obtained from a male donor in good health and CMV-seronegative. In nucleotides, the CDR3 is TGTGCCAGCAGCTTGGGGCAGGGTGATGGGTACGAGCAGTACTTC. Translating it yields CASSLGQGDGYEQYF.